This TCR beta chain stems from a study of monozygotic twins with inflammatory bowel disease. Findings and limits, study-wide: Healthy twins showed more clonotype sharing with others than IBD patients, especially patients with disease activity.

Each of the TCR libraries took approximately 3.5 ug of total RNA. Eight separate reactions per sample yielded the cDNA. TCRdb re-called the 5' RACE reads and shows each CDR3 protein once, DNA omitted. This table holds about 440,000 distinct CDR3 sequences. This CDR3 is built from 17 residues. CDR1 and CDR2 (germline): SGHTA, FQGNSA. Note on this clonotype: Its antigen is unknown.

Each donor had more than 2 ml of blood drawn. V gene TRBV7-2 combines with J gene TRBJ2-3; with no DNA, the TCRdb D assignment of TRBD2 cannot be verified. The sequence was collected from a human donor with ulcerative colitis or Crohn's disease, or a healthy co-twin of an affected twin (not recorded which). Sequenced: blood. The CDR3 spells CASSLQASWVMADTQYF.